Below are 2 T cell receptor beta chains sequenced from a single sample in a study of control samples from healthy donors and cancer patients. Sequencing was performed with immunoSEQ multiplex PCR; in TCRdb, only in-frame clones are kept and a portion is missing. The data contain 130,000 or so clones, 75% to 95% of them singletons. Source material: blood. Receptors were obtained from a man aged 40-55 years in good health.

This clone was counted a single time. The chain combines TRBV25-1 with TRBJ2-4, with TRBD2 identical over 8 bases. V shed 3 bases, J shed 6 bases, and the junction held 10 bases outside the gene matches. The CDR3 loop spans 16 amino acids. Germline V gives CDR1 MGHDK, CDR2 SYGVNS. CDR3 sequence reads: CASSDAGGALGNIQYF. Here the CDR3 DNA reads TGTGCCAGCAGTGACGCCGGGGGGGCGCTCGGAAACATTCAGTACTTC. The full variable domain, in which reference TRBV25-1 and TRBJ2-4 provide the parts outside the CDR3, is EADIYQTPRYLVIGTGKKITLECSQTMGHDKMYWYQQDPGMELHLIHYSYGVNSTEKGDLSSESTVSRIRTEHFPLTLESARPSHTSQYLCASSDAGGALGNIQYFGAGTRLSVL.

This rearrangement joins TRBV5-1 to TRBJ1-4, with D possibly being TRBD1 (5 bases). There are 15 residues in the CDR3. Germline V gene data show CDR1 as SGHRS and CDR2 as YFSETQ. Trimming took off 4 bases at V and 7 bases at J, with 17 bases between the two ends. In DNA, the CDR3 is TGCGCCAGCAGCCCGGCGGGGGGGTTTGGTGAAAAACTGTTTTTT. Its protein product is CASSPAGGFGEKLFF.